Shown below are 9 T cell receptor beta chains from a single sample sequenced in a study of PD-L1 blockade in urothelial cancer. Assay: immunoSEQ multiplex PCR; the TCRdb copy retains only in-frame clones and omits some. The repertoire holds 95,000 or so clones, with roughly 91% as singletons. Noted time point: pretreatment peripheral blood. The sample was PBMCs, taken around atezolizumab (anti-PD-L1) treatment. The origin of the receptors is a man aged 55-75 years with urothelial cancer.

The CDR3 reads CASSQEGDRSDFF. DNA for the CDR3: TGTGCCAGCAGCCAAGAGGGGGACAGGTCGGATTTCTTT. The genes are TRBV4-2 and TRBJ1-1; TRBD1 matches at 8 bases. V lost 0 bases and J lost 13; bases outside the gene matches: 7. Germline lookup yields CDR1 LGHNA and CDR2 YNFKEQ. The CDR3 has 13 amino acids.

V usage is TRBV10-3 and J usage is TRBJ2-3, with D perhaps TRBD1 (6 bases). Trimming cost V 10 bases and J 0 bases, with 14 bases left between them. This CDR3 has 14 residues. The germline V gene has CDR1 ENHRY and CDR2 SYGVKD. CDR3 nucleotides: TGTGCCACTCTCGACGGGACAAGCACAGATACGCAGTATTTT. This translates into CATLDGTSTDTQYF.

The chain recombines TRBV6-6 with TRBJ1-4; D gene uncertain. V dropped 6 bases and J dropped 1 base, with 6 bases sitting between them. This CDR3 has 13 residues. Germline loops: CDR1 MNHNY, CDR2 SVGAGI (reference sequence). CDR3 sequence: CASSPRTNEKLFF. The CDR3, as DNA: TGTGCCAGCAGCCCCCGAACTAATGAAAAACTGTTTTTT.

This clone was detected a few times. V usage is TRBV5-1 and J usage is TRBJ2-7; 10 bases match TRBD2. This CDR3 region has 13 residues. The ends lost 4 bases at V and 6 bases at J; junction bases unmatched: 4. Germline V gives CDR1 SGHRS, CDR2 YFSETQ. Here the CDR3 reads CASSPGTSVEQYF. CDR3 DNA: TGCGCCAGCAGCCCGGGGACTAGCGTCGAGCAGTACTTC.

The J gene is TRBJ2-1, the V gene TRBV13; TRBD1 aligns across 7 bases. The V segment lost 6 bases and the J segment 0 bases; nucleotides outside the gene matches: 5. The CDR3 has 15 amino acids. Germline V gene data show CDR1 as PRHDT and CDR2 as FYEKMQ (reference sequence). The DNA for the CDR3 is TGTGCCAGCAGTGCGGACAGGAGCTCCTACAATGAGCAGTTCTTC. Protein: CASSADRSSYNEQFF.

The V gene is TRBV4-1, the J gene TRBJ2-7; 8 nucleotides line up with TRBD1. With V trimmed by 1 base and J by 0 bases, 5 bases remained unmatched. CDR3 length: 16 amino acids. In germline, CDR1 is MGHRA, CDR2 YSYEKL. CDR3: CASSQGQGRPSYEQYF. In DNA form, the CDR3 reads TGCGCCAGCAGCCAAGGACAGGGGCGGCCCTCCTACGAGCAGTACTTC.

The chain carries TRBV6-5 and TRBJ2-3; a weak D match, TRBD2 (6 bases). The germline V and J ends were trimmed by 0 bases and 4 bases, with 11 bases remaining between them. The CDR3 is 15 amino acids. Germline-derived CDR1 and CDR2 are MNHEY and SVGAGI. The CDR3 sequence is CASSYSKLAPDTQYF. The CDR3 bases are TGTGCCAGCAGTTACTCGAAACTAGCACCAGATACGCAGTATTTT.

V gene TRBV6-4 combines with J gene TRBJ1-5; D remains unclear. The germline CDR1 and CDR2 sequences are MRHNA and SNTAGT. The V gene lost 5 bases and the J gene lost 2 bases, with 13 bases spanning the gap. The CDR3 contains 15 residues. This CDR3 reads CASSPDDNRNQPQHF. The CDR3 bases are TGTGCCAGCAGTCCTGATGACAACCGCAATCAGCCCCAGCATTTT.

This chain connects TRBV6-1 to TRBJ2-1; D uncertain. The V end lost 4 bases, the J end lost 8 bases, and 12 bases lay between the germline ends. Germline values: CDR1 MNHNS, CDR2 SASEGT. This CDR3 contains 13 residues. This chain's CDR3 is CASSVIRLDEQFF. In DNA, the CDR3 is TGTGCCAGCAGTGTTATTAGACTTGATGAGCAGTTCTTC.